The 29 T cell receptor beta chains listed next were all sequenced from one sample in a study of T-cell reconstitution after alpha-beta-depleted transplantation in children. Unique molecular identifiers were used in preparing the TCRbeta library. TCRdb fed the PCR reads into MiXCR, producing one record per CDR3 protein. The sample contains approximately 340,000 distinct CDR3 sequences, 10% to 13% of which appear only once. Sequenced here: PBMCs from the stem cell graft donor, sampled from the stem cell graft. Every receptor here comes from a human donor who donated a stem cell graft to a child with acute lymphoblastic leukemia.

The chain links TRBV5-1 to TRBJ2-7; D is unclear. The germline V gene has CDR1 SGHRS and CDR2 YFSETQ. The V and J ends lost 4 bases and 2 bases respectively, with 13 bases between them. The CDR3 has 14 amino acids. Written as DNA, the CDR3 is TGCGCCAGCAGCCCCGTAGACACGACCTACGAGCAGTACTTC. Amino acids: CASSPVDTTYEQYF.

This clonotype was picked up a small number of times. The chain is built from TRBV18 and TRBJ2-5; the D is unclear. In germline, CDR1 is KGHSH, CDR2 LQKENI. The CDR3 contains 13 residues. Trimming removed 1 base from V and 2 bases from J, with 5 bases in between. The DNA for the CDR3 is TGTGCCAGCTCACCACTTGGTCAAGAGACCCAGTACTTC. Protein product: CASSPLGQETQYF.

The gene calls are TRBV15 and TRBJ2-7, with D unresolved. The CDR3 covers 16 residues. Per the germline V gene, CDR1 is LNHNV and CDR2 is YYDKDF (reference sequence). Trimming left V 5 bases short and J 7 bases short, with 24 bases between. This CDR3 reads CATSPEVALPPREQYF. The CDR3 DNA reads as TGTGCCACCAGCCCAGAGGTTGCACTACCCCCTCGAGAGCAGTACTTC.

V usage is TRBV9 and J usage is TRBJ2-3; no definite D call. The CDR3 covers 12 residues. V shed 4 bases and J shed 4 bases, with 7 bases lying between them. In germline, CDR1 is SGDLS, CDR2 YYNGEE. CDR3 region: CASSTWSDTQYF. In DNA, the CDR3 is TGTGCCAGCAGCACCTGGTCAGATACGCAGTATTTT.

The rearrangement links TRBV20-1 to TRBJ1-4, with unresolved D. This CDR3 has 11 residues. CDR1 is DFQATT, CDR2 SNEGSKA, per germline (reference sequence). Trimming removed 4 bases from V and 8 bases from J, with 8 bases in between. In DNA form, the CDR3 reads TGCAGTGCTAACTTTGGAGAAAAACTGTTTTTT. Translating gives CSANFGEKLFF.

This clonotype was observed at least ten times. The chain uses TRBV5-6 and TRBJ2-7; possible D gene TRBD1, 7 bases. The germline gives CDR1 SGHDT, CDR2 YYEEEE. This CDR3 is built from 15 residues. Trimming left V 4 bases short and J 4 bases short, with 18 bases between. CDR3 sequence: CASSPVAGGLYEQYF. The CDR3 bases are TGTGCCAGCAGCCCCGTTGCAGGGGGACTTTACGAGCAGTACTTC. Filled out from reference TRBV5-6 and TRBJ2-7, the complete variable domain reads DAGVTQSPTHLIKTRGQQVTLRCSPKSGHDTVSWYQQALGQGPQFIFQYYEEEERQRGNFPDRFSGHQFPNYSSELNVNALLLGDSALYLCASSPVAGGLYEQYFGPGTRLTVT.

Regarding this clonotype: One junction end does not reproduce the germline sequence, and a read error may be involved. V usage is TRBV6-1 and J usage is TRBJ1-2; unclear D gene. The CDR3 is made up of 13 amino acids. Germline V CDR1 and CDR2: MNHNS, SASEGT. CDR3 sequence: CANSPDLNYGYTF. The CDR3 region has the DNA TGTGCCAACAGTCCGGACCTAAACTATGGCTACACCTTC.

The rearrangement uses TRBV27 and TRBJ2-7; the match to TRBD1 covers 9 bases. The CDR3 is made up of 18 amino acids. Germline CDR1 reads MNHEY; CDR2 reads SMNVEV (reference sequence). V lost 3 bases, J lost 2 bases, and 14 bases stayed unmatched. CDR3 loop: CASSFFPDRGPSAYEQYF. The CDR3 nucleotides read TGTGCCAGCAGTTTTTTCCCGGACAGGGGCCCCTCGGCCTACGAGCAGTACTTC.

This clonotype was counted between two and nine times. The V call is TRBV19, the J call TRBJ1-5; D is unclear. Germline V lookup: CDR1 LNHDA, CDR2 SQIVND (reference sequence). The CDR3 is made up of 15 amino acids. Trimming pared 5 bases from V and 4 bases from J, leaving 15 bases between. CDR3 loop: CASSDTGGRNQPQHF. The CDR3, as DNA: TGTGCCAGTAGTGACACGGGCGGGAGGAATCAGCCCCAGCATTTT.

This clonotype has a handful of counts. The chain combines TRBV20-1 with TRBJ2-1, with 8 positions matching TRBD2. V trimming: 0 bases; J trimming: 3 bases; junction bases outside the gene matches: 7. Per the germline V gene, CDR1 is DFQATT and CDR2 is SNEGSKA (reference sequence). This CDR3 is 16 amino acids long. CDR3 loop: CSARDFTSGNYNEQFF. As DNA, the CDR3 is TGCAGTGCTAGAGATTTTACTAGCGGAAACTACAATGAGCAGTTCTTC.

This clonotype has ten or more counts. This chain links TRBV10-3 with TRBJ2-7; 10 bases line up with TRBD1. This CDR3 contains 12 residues. Germline CDR1 reads ENHRY; CDR2 reads SYGVKD. Germline trimming cut 5 bases from V and 9 bases from J; bases unmatched to any gene: 4. The CDR3 here is CAISRQGAGQYF. The CDR3 DNA is TGTGCCATCAGTCGACAGGGGGCCGGGCAGTACTTC.

This clonotype was counted between two and nine times. V is TRBV7-9 and J is TRBJ1-2; D is unclear. With 1 base removed from V and 12 bases from J, the gap between germline ends came to 12 bases. The CDR3 sequence is 12 residues long. Germline V CDR1 and CDR2: SEHNR, FQNEAQ (reference sequence). The CDR3 is CASSLEPGTDTF. The CDR3 DNA reads as TGTGCCAGCAGCTTAGAGCCAGGAACAGACACCTTC.

This clonotype was counted ten times or more. V usage is TRBV7-9 and J usage is TRBJ2-2, with D possibly TRBD1 on 5 matching bases. Trimming stripped 2 bases from V and 5 bases from J, with 12 bases between. This CDR3 is 15 amino acids long. CDR1 and CDR2 (germline): SEHNR, FQNEAQ (reference sequence). The CDR3 sequence is CASSLLAGRTGELFF. In nucleotides, the CDR3 is TGTGCCAGCAGCTTATTGGCAGGGCGTACCGGGGAGCTGTTTTTT. The full variable domain, rest sourced from reference TRBV7-9 and TRBJ2-2, is DTGVSQNPRHKITKRGQNVTFRCDPISEHNRLYWYRQTLGQGPEFLTYFQNEAQLEKSRLLSDRFSAERPKGSFSTLEIQRTEQGDSAMYLCASSLLAGRTGELFFGEGSRLTVL.

This chain joins TRBV7-2 and TRBJ2-4, with D perhaps TRBD1 (5 bases). This CDR3 comprises 11 residues. With 7 bases removed from V and 6 bases from J, the gap between germline ends came to 7 bases. Germline-derived CDR1 and CDR2 are SGHTA and FQGNSA. CDR3 bases: TGTGCCAGCAAGCAGGGAAACATTCAGTACTTC. The encoded protein is CASKQGNIQYF. Full variable domain (remainder filled in from reference TRBV7-2 and TRBJ2-4): GAGVSQSPSNKVTEKGKDVELRCDPISGHTALYWYRQSLGQGLEFLIYFQGNSAPDKSGLPSDRFSAERTGGSVSTLTIQRTQQEDSAVYLCASKQGNIQYFGAGTRLSVL.

This clonotype turned up a few times. The chain recombines TRBV20-1 with TRBJ2-5; TRBD2 agrees at 7 bases. V was pared by 6 bases and J by 5 bases, with 12 bases of the junction left unmatched. The germline V gene has CDR1 DFQATT and CDR2 SNEGSKA (reference sequence). The CDR3 is 14 amino acids. Here the CDR3 DNA reads TGCAGTGCCTTAGGAGGGAGGGCCTTGGAGACCCAGTACTTC. It codes for CSALGGRALETQYF.

This clonotype has only a few counts. CDR3 DNA: TGCAGTGCTAGGCCCCGAGGCAGGTACGACACTGAAGCTTTCTTT. This encodes CSARPRGRYDTEAFF. The V gene is TRBV20-1, the J gene TRBJ1-1; D call uncertain. The CDR3 totals 15 residues. Germline CDR1 and CDR2: DFQATT and SNEGSKA (reference sequence). V was shortened by 3 bases and J by 3 bases, with 17 bases between the two germline ends.

This clonotype occurred a few times. The J gene is TRBJ2-2, the V gene TRBV7-2, with 7 bases matching TRBD2. CDR3 length: 14 residues. The trim removed 1 base at V and 7 bases at J, leaving 3 bases unmatched. The germline V gene has CDR1 SGHTA and CDR2 FQGNSA. For the CDR3, the DNA is TGTGCCAGCAGCTTAGGCGGGAGCATCGGGGAGCTGTTTTTT. It specifies CASSLGGSIGELFF.

The J gene is TRBJ2-3, the V gene TRBV5-4; 8 bases align to TRBD1. CDR1 and CDR2 from the germline V gene are SGHNT and YYREEE (reference sequence). J was trimmed by 5 bases and V by 5 bases; bases with no gene match: 7. The CDR3 spans 14 residues. The CDR3 DNA sequence: TGTGCCAGCAGTTTAACAGGGGGGTTAGATACGCAGTATTTT. It translates to CASSLTGGLDTQYF.

The V and J genes are TRBV27 and TRBJ2-7, with TRBD2 identical over 11 bases. Germline CDR1 reads MNHEY; CDR2 reads SMNVEV (reference sequence). V shed 4 bases, J shed 3 bases, and the junction held 5 bases outside the gene matches. The CDR3 contains 15 residues. The CDR3: CASSYNSGRDYEQYF. As DNA, the CDR3 is TGTGCCAGCAGTTACAATAGCGGGAGGGACTACGAGCAGTACTTC.

This clonotype was seen a handful of times. This chain links TRBV6-1 with TRBJ1-1; D is undetermined. From germline, CDR1 is MNHNS and CDR2 SASEGT. V lost 5 bases, J lost 6 bases, and 7 bases lay in between. The CDR3 runs to 11 residues. DNA of the CDR3: TGTGCCAGCAGTCGCAGTTCTGAAGCTTTCTTT. Translating gives CASSRSSEAFF.

V is TRBV6-5 and J is TRBJ2-1; D may be TRBD2 (6 bases). This CDR3 is 17 amino acids long. The germline V gene encodes CDR1 MNHEY and CDR2 SVGAGI. The V and J ends lost 0 bases and 5 bases respectively, with 17 bases between them. CDR3 in DNA: TGTGCCAGCAGTTACTCGCGGCCGGGAGTTCCCCACAATGAGCAGTTCTTC. Residues: CASSYSRPGVPHNEQFF.

This clonotype was counted many times. The chain links TRBV5-1 to TRBJ1-2; D might be TRBD1 (5 bases). V was cut by 4 bases and J by 7 bases, with 17 bases left in between. The CDR3 totals 14 residues. CDR1 is SGHRS, CDR2 YFSETQ, per germline. CDR3 DNA: TGCGCCAGCAGCGAGACGCAGGGATCCTTTGGCTACACCTTC. It yields the protein CASSETQGSFGYTF.

There are many counts of this clonotype. This chain connects TRBV6-2 or TRBV6-3 to TRBJ2-7; D call uncertain. Trimming removed 7 bases from V and 2 bases from J, with 12 bases in between. Germline lookup yields CDR1 MNHEY and CDR2 SVGEGT. This CDR3 has 13 residues. Written as DNA, the CDR3 is TGTGCCAGCACCCTCCCCGGTACCTACGAGCAGTACTTC. Translating it yields CASTLPGTYEQYF.

This clonotype was recorded at least ten times. The chain combines TRBV20-1 with TRBJ1-5, with 10 bases matching TRBD1. Germline CDR1 DFQATT, CDR2 SNEGSKA (reference sequence). The CDR3 is made up of 14 amino acids. J was trimmed by 7 bases and V by 3 bases; bases with no gene match: 6. The CDR3 bases are TGCAGTGCTAGTCCGAGGACAGGGGGGCAGCCCCAGCATTTT. This sequence encodes CSASPRTGGQPQHF.

The V and J genes are TRBV28 and TRBJ1-2; 9 bases match TRBD1. Germline loops: CDR1 MDHEN, CDR2 SYDVKM. The J segment lost 7 bases and the V segment lost 3 bases, leaving 9 bases of the junction unmatched. The CDR3 extends over 15 amino acids. This CDR3 reads CASSLGTGGVGGYTF. DNA for the CDR3: TGTGCCAGCAGTTTGGGCACAGGGGGCGTCGGTGGCTACACCTTC.

This clonotype came up many times. V is TRBV9 and J is TRBJ1-5, with D uncertain. The germline V gene encodes CDR1 SGDLS and CDR2 YYNGEE. This CDR3 spans 13 amino acids. V lost 4 bases and J 4 bases, leaving 9 bases between the germline ends. CDR3 bases: TGTGCCAGCAGCTTTGGAGATAATCAGCCCCAGCATTTT. Its protein product is CASSFGDNQPQHF.

There are many counts of this clonotype. The rearrangement uses TRBV7-6 and TRBJ2-3, with D perhaps TRBD2 (5 bases). CDR3 length: 14 amino acids. The V gene lost 1 base and the J gene lost 4 bases, with 9 bases spanning the gap. From germline, CDR1 is SGHVS and CDR2 FNYEAQ. The CDR3 here is CASSLGMEADTQYF. The CDR3 DNA is TGTGCCAGCAGCTTAGGGATGGAGGCAGATACGCAGTATTTT.

This clonotype has at least ten counts. The chain recombines TRBV4-1 with TRBJ2-1, with 9 nucleotides matching TRBD2. Unmatched junction bases numbered 8, after V lost 0 bases and J lost 8 bases. The CDR3 sequence is 16 residues long. Germline CDR1 and CDR2: MGHRA and YSYEKL. The CDR3 coding sequence is TGCGCCAGCAGCCAAGATCCAGCGGGAGGTATCGATGAGCAGTTCTTC. As protein: CASSQDPAGGIDEQFF.

This clonotype came up many times. This chain links TRBV6-6 with TRBJ1-4; unclear D gene. Germline values: CDR1 MNHNY, CDR2 SVGAGI (reference sequence). The ends were cut back, 5 bases at V and 8 bases at J, with 9 bases in the middle. The CDR3 has 12 amino acids. CDR3 region: CASSVGVEKLFF. CDR3 coding DNA: TGTGCCAGCAGTGTCGGGGTCGAAAAACTGTTTTTT.